The 22 T cell receptor beta chains given below trace back to one sample, sequenced in a study of T cell changes during pregnancy in multiple sclerosis. Some clones are missing from TCRdb's copy, which holds only in-frame ones; the method was immunoSEQ multiplex PCR. There are roughly 90,000 clones in the sample; about 91% occur only once, and roughly 1.9% lies in the top ten. Sample: peripheral blood, taken in the first trimester of pregnancy. Receptors originate from a female donor in good health, enrolled as a control in a pregnancy study.

The chain joins TRBV4-2 to TRBJ2-3, with 8 bases that match TRBD2. Germline-derived CDR1 and CDR2 are LGHNA and YNFKEQ. The CDR3 consists of 15 residues. V lost 5 bases, J lost 4 bases, and 8 bases stayed unmatched. CDR3 in amino acids: CASSYGGAESDTQYF. CDR3 DNA sequence: TGTGCCAGCAGCTACGGGGGGGCAGAATCAGATACGCAGTATTTT.

J is TRBJ1-2 and V is TRBV5-4, with 10 positions matching TRBD1. Germline CDR1 reads SGHNT; CDR2 reads YYREEE (reference sequence). Trimming took 5 bases from V and 2 from J; bases not matched to a gene: 6. This CDR3 spans 15 amino acids. CDR3 amino acids: CASRYPGQGNYGYTF. In DNA form, the CDR3 reads TGTGCCAGCAGATACCCGGGACAGGGGAACTATGGCTACACCTTC. The full variable domain, with the rest looked up from reference TRBV5-4 and TRBJ1-2, is ETGVTQSPTHLIKTRGQQVTLRCSSQSGHNTVSWYQQALGQGPQFIFQYYREEENGRGNFPPRFSGLQFPNYSSELNVNALELDDSALYLCASRYPGQGNYGYTFGSGTRLTVV.

The rearrangement links TRBV9 to TRBJ1-2; D is possibly TRBD1 (5 bases). CDR1 is SGDLS, CDR2 YYNGEE, per germline. CDR3 length equals 14 residues. V dropped 3 bases and J dropped 4 bases, with 13 bases sitting between them. CDR3 protein: CASSATGSSYGYTF. In nucleotides, the CDR3 is TGTGCCAGCAGCGCAACAGGTTCATCCTATGGCTACACCTTC.

The chain employs TRBV7-2 and TRBJ2-1; D perhaps matches TRBD1 (5 bases). Trimming took 4 bases from V and 0 from J, leaving 10 bases between them. Germline loops: CDR1 SGHTA, CDR2 FQGNSA. This CDR3 has 15 amino acids. The CDR3 region has the DNA TGTGCCAGCAGCTCCTGGGGCAGCTCCTACAATGAGCAGTTCTTC. Residues: CASSSWGSSYNEQFF.

The J gene is TRBJ2-3, the V gene TRBV7-3, with D perhaps matching TRBD1 (5 bases). This CDR3 has 14 amino acids. Germline CDR1 and CDR2: SGHTA and FQGTGA. V lost 2 bases and J 2 bases, leaving 8 bases between the germline ends. The CDR3 protein is CASSLVRATDTQYF. The CDR3 DNA reads as TGTGCCAGCAGCTTAGTCAGGGCCACAGATACGCAGTATTTT. Drawing the rest from reference TRBV7-3 and TRBJ2-3, the complete variable domain is GAGVSQTPSNKVTEKGKYVELRCDPISGHTALYWYRQSLGQGPEFLIYFQGTGAADDSGLPNDRFFAVRPEGSVSTLKIQRTERGDSAVYLCASSLVRATDTQYFGPGTRLTVL.

CDR3 in DNA: TGTGCCAGCAGCCCGGAGCCAGCCACCTACGAGCAGTACTTC. Encoded protein: CASSPEPATYEQYF. V gene TRBV5-8 combines with J gene TRBJ2-7; D remains unclear. Germline CDR1 is SGHTS and CDR2 is YDEGEE. V lost 4 bases, J lost 2 bases, and 13 bases lay in between. The CDR3 length is 14 residues.

The CDR3 protein is CASSRGGSNNEQFF. For the CDR3, the DNA is TGTGCCAGCAGCCGGGGAGGCAGTAACAATGAGCAGTTCTTC. The gene calls are TRBV27 and TRBJ2-1, with D perhaps matching TRBD2 (6 bases). The CDR3 is 14 residues long. The germline V gene has CDR1 MNHEY and CDR2 SMNVEV (reference sequence). Trimming took 6 bases from V and 5 from J, leaving 14 bases between them.

The chain joins TRBV7-8 to TRBJ2-7, with D unresolved. Trimming took 8 bases from V and 0 from J, leaving 8 bases between them. The CDR3 is 12 amino acids. CDR1 and CDR2 (germline): SGHVS, FQNEAQ. Here the CDR3 reads CASGPSSYEQYF. CDR3 nucleotides: TGTGCCAGCGGCCCAAGCTCCTACGAGCAGTACTTC.

The gene calls are TRBV5-4 and TRBJ2-5; 8 positions match TRBD2. The CDR3 has 15 amino acids. The J segment lost 5 bases and the V segment lost 3 bases, leaving 9 bases of the junction unmatched. Germline V CDR1 and CDR2: SGHNT, YYREEE (reference sequence). The CDR3 loop reads CASSSLGGGTETQYF. CDR3 coding DNA: TGTGCCAGCAGCTCCCTTGGCGGGGGGACGGAGACCCAGTACTTC.

The chain combines TRBV7-3 with TRBJ2-7; TRBD2 matches at 11 bases. Unmatched junction bases numbered 4, after V lost 4 bases and J lost 5 bases. From germline, CDR1 is SGHTA and CDR2 FQGTGA. The CDR3 is made up of 14 amino acids. This CDR3 reads CASSYSGGADEQYF. The DNA of the CDR3 is TGTGCCAGCAGCTATAGCGGGGGGGCGGACGAGCAGTACTTC.

The genes are TRBV6-5 and TRBJ2-5, with 8 bases identical to TRBD1. This CDR3 is 15 amino acids long. CDR1 is MNHEY, CDR2 SVGAGI, per germline. V was pared by 4 bases and J by 4 bases, with 8 bases of the junction left unmatched. The CDR3 protein is CASSFSTGEVETQYF. CDR3 DNA sequence: TGTGCCAGCAGTTTTTCGACAGGGGAGGTAGAGACCCAGTACTTC.

This clone appeared a single time. The chain has TRBV28 and TRBJ1-5; D remains ambiguous. The CDR3 spans 12 residues. From germline, CDR1 is MDHEN and CDR2 SYDVKM. V was clipped by 3 bases and J by 6 bases, with 6 bases between them. In DNA, the CDR3 is TGTGCCAGCAGTTTTCCAGGTCAGCCCCAGCATTTT. It yields the protein CASSFPGQPQHF.

Written as DNA, the CDR3 is TGTGCCAGCAGCTATCGGACAGGGGGCTTAAGGAATGAGCAGTTCTTC. Its protein product is CASSYRTGGLRNEQFF. The chain couples TRBV7-2 to TRBJ2-1; the match to TRBD1 covers 11 bases. After removal of 4 bases from V and 7 bases from J, the junction contained 9 bases not matched to a gene. This CDR3 is built from 16 residues. In germline, CDR1 is SGHTA, CDR2 FQGNSA.

The chain combines TRBV5-8 with TRBJ2-1; 8 nucleotides match TRBD1. The CDR3 is 15 amino acids. V was clipped by 5 bases and J by 6 bases; unmatched bases: 10. Germline loops: CDR1 SGHTS, CDR2 YDEGEE. In DNA, the CDR3 is TGTGCCAGCAGTCAAGGACAGGGTGTACGCAATGAGCAGTTCTTC. This codes for CASSQGQGVRNEQFF.

The chain has TRBV7-6 and TRBJ2-3; D gene ambiguous. The germline V gene has CDR1 SGHVS and CDR2 FNYEAQ. V was clipped by 4 bases and J by 0 bases, with 8 bases between them. This CDR3 region has 14 residues. Here the CDR3 DNA reads TGTGCCAGCAGCTCCGCAGTTAGCACAGATACGCAGTATTTT. As protein: CASSSAVSTDTQYF.

This clone appeared a single time. The V gene is TRBV7-2, the J gene TRBJ2-5; D may be TRBD2 (7 bases). V was cut by 7 bases and J by 5 bases, with 17 bases left in between. This CDR3 comprises 14 residues. Germline values: CDR1 SGHTA, CDR2 FQGNSA. The CDR3 region has the DNA TGTGCCAGCACCCTCCGGGGGGCCGGTGAGACCCAGTACTTC. Translating gives CASTLRGAGETQYF.

This rearrangement joins TRBV15 to TRBJ2-1; D may be TRBD1 (6 bases). Germline V gene lookup returns CDR1 LNHNV and CDR2 YYDKDF (reference sequence). The CDR3 runs 14 residues. Trimming removed 0 bases at V and 6 bases at J, with 9 bases between. CDR3 in amino acids: CATSRDLTGNEQFF. CDR3 sequence (DNA): TGTGCCACCAGCAGAGATTTGACAGGCAATGAGCAGTTCTTC.

The chain has TRBV28 and TRBJ1-1, with D unclear. V was pared by 2 bases and J by 4 bases, with 8 bases between. The CDR3 has 13 residues. Per germline, CDR1 MDHEN and CDR2 SYDVKM. The CDR3 region has the DNA TGTGCCAGCAGTTTAAATTGGAGCACTGAAGCTTTCTTT. Protein: CASSLNWSTEAFF.

The V gene is TRBV19, the J gene TRBJ2-2; 7 nucleotides line up with TRBD1. Trimming cost V 10 bases and J 6 bases; bases outside gene matches: 14. From germline, CDR1 is LNHDA and CDR2 SQIVND (reference sequence). The CDR3 runs to 15 residues. In DNA form, the CDR3 reads TGTGCCATTCGGGCCTTTTCAGGGGGTCCCGGGGAGCTGTTTTTT. Protein: CAIRAFSGGPGELFF.

This sequence joins TRBV18 and TRBJ1-1; no clear D. V was trimmed by 0 bases and J by 1 base, leaving 9 bases between them. The CDR3 has 15 residues. CDR1 is KGHSH and CDR2 is LQKENI in the germline V gene. CDR3 protein: CASSPPVGANTEAFF. The CDR3 DNA reads TGTGCCAGCTCACCACCGGTGGGCGCGAACACTGAAGCTTTCTTT. The full variable domain, completed using reference TRBV18 and TRBJ1-1, is NAGVMQNPRHLVRRRGQEARLRCSPMKGHSHVYWYRQLPEEGLKFMVYLQKENIIDESGMPKERFSAEFPKEGPSILRIQQVVRGDSAAYFCASSPPVGANTEAFFGQGTRLTVV.

V and J are TRBV7-2 and TRBJ1-5; D possibly corresponds to TRBD1 (5 bases). Germline V gives CDR1 SGHTA, CDR2 FQGNSA. The CDR3 extends over 15 amino acids. The V gene lost 2 bases and the J gene lost 2 bases, with 10 bases spanning the gap. The CDR3 region is CASSLQGRGNQPQHF. Written as DNA, the CDR3 is TGTGCCAGCAGCTTACAGGGCAGGGGCAATCAGCCCCAGCATTTT.

J is TRBJ1-6 and V is TRBV2, with 7 bases that match TRBD1. The CDR3 totals 14 residues. In germline, CDR1 is SNHLY, CDR2 FYNNEI. The junction had 12 bases not matched to a gene; V was cut back by 10 bases and J by 9 bases. CDR3 amino acids: CAIWAGTETSPLHF. In DNA form, the CDR3 reads TGTGCCATCTGGGCCGGGACAGAGACTTCACCCCTCCACTTT.